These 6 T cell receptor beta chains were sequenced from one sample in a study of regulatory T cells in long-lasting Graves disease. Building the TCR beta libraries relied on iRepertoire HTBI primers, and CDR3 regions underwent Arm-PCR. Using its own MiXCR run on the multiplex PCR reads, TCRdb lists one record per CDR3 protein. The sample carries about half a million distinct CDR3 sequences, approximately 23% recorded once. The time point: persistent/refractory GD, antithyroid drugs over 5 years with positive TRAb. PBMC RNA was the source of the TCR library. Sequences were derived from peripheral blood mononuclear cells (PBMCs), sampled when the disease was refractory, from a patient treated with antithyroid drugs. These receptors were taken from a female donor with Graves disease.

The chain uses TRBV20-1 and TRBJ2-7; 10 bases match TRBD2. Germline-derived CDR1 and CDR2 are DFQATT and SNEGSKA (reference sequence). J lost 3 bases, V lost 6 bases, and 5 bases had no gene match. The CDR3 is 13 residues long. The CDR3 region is CSARTSGYYEQYF. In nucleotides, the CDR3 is TGCAGTGCGAGGACTAGCGGTTACTACGAGCAGTACTTC.

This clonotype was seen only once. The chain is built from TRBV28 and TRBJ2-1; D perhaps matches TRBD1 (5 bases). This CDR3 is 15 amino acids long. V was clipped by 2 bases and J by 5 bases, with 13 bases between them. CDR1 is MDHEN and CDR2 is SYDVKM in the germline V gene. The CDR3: CASSLQQGEHNEQFF. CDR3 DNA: TGTGCCAGCAGTTTACAGCAGGGTGAGCACAATGAGCAGTTCTTC.

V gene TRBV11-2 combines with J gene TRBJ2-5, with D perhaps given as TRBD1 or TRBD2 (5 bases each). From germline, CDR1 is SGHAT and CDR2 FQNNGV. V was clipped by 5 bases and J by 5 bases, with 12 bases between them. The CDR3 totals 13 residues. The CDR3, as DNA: TGTGCCAGCAGCGAGACGGGGCCGGAGACCCAGTACTTC. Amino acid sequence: CASSETGPETQYF.

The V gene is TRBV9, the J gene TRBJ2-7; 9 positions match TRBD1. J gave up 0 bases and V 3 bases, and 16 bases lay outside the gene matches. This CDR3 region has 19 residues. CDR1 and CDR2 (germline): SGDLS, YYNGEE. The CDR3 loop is CASSASYSPGTGSSYEQYF. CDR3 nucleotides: TGTGCCAGCAGCGCCTCATATAGCCCCGGGACAGGGAGCTCCTACGAGCAGTACTTC.

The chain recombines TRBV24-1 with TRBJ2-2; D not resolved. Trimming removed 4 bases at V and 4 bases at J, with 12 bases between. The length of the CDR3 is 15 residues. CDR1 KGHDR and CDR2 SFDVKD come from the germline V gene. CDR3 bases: TGTGCCACCAGTGAAAACGTGCTGGGCACCGGGGAGCTGTTTTTT. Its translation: CATSENVLGTGELFF.

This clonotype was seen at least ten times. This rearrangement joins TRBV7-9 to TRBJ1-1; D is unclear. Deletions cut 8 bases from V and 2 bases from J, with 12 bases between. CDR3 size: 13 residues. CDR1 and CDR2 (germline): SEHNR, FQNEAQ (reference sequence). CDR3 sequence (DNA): TGTGCCAGCTCGGAGCGGACCAACACTGAAGCTTTCTTT. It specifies CASSERTNTEAFF.